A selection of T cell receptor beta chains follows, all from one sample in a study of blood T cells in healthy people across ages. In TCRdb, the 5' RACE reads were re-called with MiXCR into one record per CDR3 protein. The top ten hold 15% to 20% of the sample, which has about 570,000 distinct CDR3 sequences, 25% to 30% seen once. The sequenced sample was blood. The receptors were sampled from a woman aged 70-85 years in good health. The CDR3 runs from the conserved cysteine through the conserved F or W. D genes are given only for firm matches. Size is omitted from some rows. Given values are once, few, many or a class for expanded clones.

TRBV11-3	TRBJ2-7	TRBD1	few	TGTGCCAGCAGCGCAGGGGGCGCCGGTAGGTACGAGCAGTACTTC	CASSAGGAGRYEQYF
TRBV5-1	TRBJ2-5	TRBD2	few	TGCGCCAGCAGCCCGAATAGCGGGGGGGCCGGGGAGACCCAGTACTTC	CASSPNSGGAGETQYF
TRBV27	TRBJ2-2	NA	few	TGTGCCAGCAGTATCCGCGGGGAGCTGTTTTTT	CASSIRGELFF
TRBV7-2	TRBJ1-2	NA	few	TGTGCCAGCAGCGAAAATAACTATGGCTACACCTTC	CASSENNYGYTF
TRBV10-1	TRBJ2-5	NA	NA	TGCGCCAGCAGTGAGTCGGGCGCGGGAAAAGAGACCCAGTACTTC	CASSESGAGKETQYF
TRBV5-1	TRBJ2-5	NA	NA	TGCGCCAGCAGCTTGTCAGAAGGTCAAGAGACCCAGTACTTC	CASSLSEGQETQYF
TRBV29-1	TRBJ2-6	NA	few	TGCAGCGTTGGGGATAGCTCTGGGGCCAACGTCCTGACTTTC	CSVGDSSGANVLTF
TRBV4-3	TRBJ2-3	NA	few	TGCGCCAGCAGCCAATCGACCGGGACTTGGGGCAGAGGTACGCAGTATTTT	CASSQSTGTWGRGTQYF
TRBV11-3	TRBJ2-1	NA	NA	TGTGCCAGCAGCTTAGAATCTCTAGCTATTAGGTTTAATGAGCAGTTCTTC	CASSLESLAIRFNEQFF
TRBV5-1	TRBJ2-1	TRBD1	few	TGCGCCAGCAGCCAGGGACAGGGGAATTACAATGAGCAGTTCTTC	CASSQGQGNYNEQFF
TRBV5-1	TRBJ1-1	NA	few	TGCGCCAGCAGCTTGGTGATGTCGAACACTGAAGCTTTCTTT	CASSLVMSNTEAFF
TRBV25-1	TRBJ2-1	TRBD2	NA	TGTGCCAGCAGTGAATCCCGCTTAGCGGGGGGGCACAATGAGCAGTTCTTC	CASSESRLAGGHNEQFF
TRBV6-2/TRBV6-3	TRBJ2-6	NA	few	TGTGCCAGCAGTTCGCCCTCACAGGGACCTGGGGCCAACGTCCTGACTTTC	CASSSPSQGPGANVLTF
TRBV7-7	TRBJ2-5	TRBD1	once	TGTGCCAGCAGCTTACGGGGAGGGACAGGGGAGACCCAGTACTTC	CASSLRGGTGETQYF
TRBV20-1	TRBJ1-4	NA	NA	TGCAGTGCTAGAACGACGGGGGGGGTTGACTGGGAAAAACTGTTTTTT	CSARTTGGVDWEKLFF